This entry lists 8 T cell receptor beta chains sequenced from one sample in a study of shared clonotypes between healthy human individuals. Sequencing was performed with immunoSEQ multiplex PCR; in TCRdb, only in-frame clones are kept and a portion is missing. The data show 2 million to 3 million clones, over 85% seen once. The sequenced sample was naive CD4+ T cells sorted from blood. The subset denotes: CD45RA+ positively selected. These receptors were obtained from a young man in good health.

The rearrangement links TRBV18 to TRBJ2-7; TRBD1 is a possible D gene (6 bases). Germline CDR1 and CDR2: KGHSH and LQKENI. The CDR3 loop spans 14 amino acids. Trimming left V 3 bases short and J 5 bases short, with 14 bases between. The CDR3 protein is CASSPNKQGNEQYF. CDR3 nucleotide sequence: TGTGCCAGCTCACCGAATAAACAGGGAAACGAGCAGTACTTC.

V usage is TRBV30 and J usage is TRBJ1-2; D gene uncertain. The V gene lost 5 bases and the J gene lost 5 bases, with 12 bases spanning the gap. Germline assignment: CDR1 GTSNPN and CDR2 SVGIG (reference sequence). The CDR3 has 12 residues. The CDR3 DNA sequence: TGTGCCTGGGGCACCTTCAGTTATGGCTACACCTTC. Protein product: CAWGTFSYGYTF.

The chain employs TRBV19 and TRBJ1-5; the D is unclear. The CDR3 totals 15 residues. With 5 bases removed from V and 0 bases from J, the gap between germline ends came to 11 bases. Germline CDR1 LNHDA, CDR2 SQIVND (reference sequence). The CDR3 loop reads CASSSHGYSNQPQHF. The CDR3 coding sequence is TGTGCCAGTAGTTCCCATGGGTATAGCAATCAGCCCCAGCATTTT.

The rearrangement joins TRBV7-6 to TRBJ2-1, with 9 positions matching TRBD1. J was trimmed by 6 bases and V by 0 bases; bases with no gene match: 3. The CDR3 length is 15 residues. Germline CDR1 SGHVS, CDR2 FNYEAQ. Here the CDR3 DNA reads TGTGCCAGCAGCTTAGCGGGGACAGGGATCAATGAGCAGTTCTTC. Translation gives CASSLAGTGINEQFF.

The V call is TRBV7-3, the J call TRBJ2-3; TRBD2 matches 7 bases. In germline, CDR1 is SGHTA, CDR2 FQGTGA. Trimming cost V 5 bases and J 2 bases; bases outside gene matches: 4. CDR3 length equals 14 residues. CDR3: CASSPTSATDTQYF. The CDR3 DNA follows: TGTGCCAGCAGCCCCACTAGCGCCACAGATACGCAGTATTTT.

CDR3 amino acids: CASSEYLAGQGGSPEAFF. The DNA for the CDR3 is TGTGCCAGCAGTGAATACCTAGCGGGACAGGGGGGGAGCCCTGAAGCTTTCTTT. The chain joins TRBV6-1 to TRBJ1-1; 11 nucleotides align to TRBD1. V was pared by 2 bases and J by 6 bases, with 14 bases of the junction left unmatched. The CDR3 loop spans 18 amino acids. The germline V gene has CDR1 MNHNS and CDR2 SASEGT.

The chain uses TRBV19 and TRBJ1-6, with D maybe TRBD1 (5 bases). V was cut by 0 bases and J by 7 bases, with 13 bases left in between. Germline-derived CDR1 and CDR2 are LNHDA and SQIVND (reference sequence). The CDR3 runs 16 residues. CDR3 protein: CASSIDPAGLNSPLHF. Here the CDR3 DNA reads TGTGCCAGTAGTATAGATCCGGCAGGGTTGAATTCACCCCTCCACTTT. The full variable domain, rest sourced from reference TRBV19 and TRBJ1-6, is DGGITQSPKYLFRKEGQNVTLSCEQNLNHDAMYWYRQDPGQGLRLIYYSQIVNDFQKGDIAEGYSVSREKKESFPLTVTSAQKNPTAFYLCASSIDPAGLNSPLHFGNGTRLTVT.

This chain connects TRBV10-2 to TRBJ1-2; 7 bases match TRBD1. Unmatched junction bases numbered 7, after V lost 6 bases and J lost 0 bases. The CDR3 has 15 amino acids. CDR1 WSHSY and CDR2 SAAADI come from the germline V gene. The CDR3 region has the DNA TGCGCCAGCAGCAGATGGCAGGGGGCTAACTATGGCTACACCTTC. Translation gives CASSRWQGANYGYTF.